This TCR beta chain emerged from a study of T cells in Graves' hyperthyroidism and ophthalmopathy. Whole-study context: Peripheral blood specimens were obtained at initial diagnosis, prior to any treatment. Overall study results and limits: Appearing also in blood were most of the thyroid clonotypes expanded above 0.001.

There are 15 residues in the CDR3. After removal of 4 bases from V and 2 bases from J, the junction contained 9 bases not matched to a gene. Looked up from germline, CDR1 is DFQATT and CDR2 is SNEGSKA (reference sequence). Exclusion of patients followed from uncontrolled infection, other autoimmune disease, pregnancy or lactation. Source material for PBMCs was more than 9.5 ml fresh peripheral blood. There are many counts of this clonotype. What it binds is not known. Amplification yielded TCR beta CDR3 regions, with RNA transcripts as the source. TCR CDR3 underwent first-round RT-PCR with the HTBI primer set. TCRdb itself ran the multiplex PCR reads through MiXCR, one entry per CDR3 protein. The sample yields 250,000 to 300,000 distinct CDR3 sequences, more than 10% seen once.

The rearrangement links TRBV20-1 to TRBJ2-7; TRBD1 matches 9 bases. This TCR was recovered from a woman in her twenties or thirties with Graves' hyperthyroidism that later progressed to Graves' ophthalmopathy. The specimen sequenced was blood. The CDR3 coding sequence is TGCAGTGCTACCACATGGGACAGGGAGACCTACGAGCAGTACTTC. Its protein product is CSATTWDRETYEQYF.